This entry is about one T cell receptor beta chain. The specificity of this receptor is unknown. One base away there is no much larger clone; base qualities are not given. The sample is drawn from a study of blood T cell repertoires in COVID-19 (dated by TCRdb to the early 2020s). Broadly, across the study: Samples covering the acute and convalescent phases of COVID-19 were provided by collaborators in the United States, Italy and Spain. The material from the prospective study consisted of cDNA or gDNA derived from T cells, B-cell-depleted T cells, or PBMCs. Subjects who had been exposed to COVID-19, were actively infected with it, or had recovered from it provided the deeply sampled blood TCRbeta repertoires that made up the dataset. The repertoires were released in a freely available public database meant as a resource for research on the immune response to SARS-CoV-2. The samples were drawn from two sources: the first 160 participants of the ongoing ImmuneRACE study, and 1,200 or so subjects contributed by 6 global collaborators. The sample metadata nearly always contained a de-identified subject ID, COVID-19 status, age in years and sex. Where available, HLA class I and class II types were taken from metadata supplied by the sample provider and were not determined by assay-based typing.

Results and caveats for the whole study, not just this receptor: Clinical and demographic metadata were provided uncurated, with the amount varying by source and participant.

Whole blood was collected in K2EDTA tubes by collaborating institutions according to the institutions' own protocols. For TCRbeta analysis, collaborators shipped samples as frozen whole blood, isolated PBMCs, or DNA extracted from either of those sample types. TCRbeta CDR3 regions were amplified from genomic DNA by means of the immunoSEQ Assay, a bias-controlled multiplex PCR. As for the original processing: Within the assay, amplification of reference gene primers was used to estimate how many nucleated cells each sample contained. To quantify the absolute abundance of each unique TCRbeta CDR3 rearrangement, sequence reads were collapsed and filtered. For each sample, productive Simpson clonality was calculated by taking the square root of Simpson's diversity index across productive rearrangements. In TCRdb, the immuneACCESS table is reduced to in-frame sequences with V and J assigned. These tables do not hold every clone; where another copy was compared, an unresolved V gene accounts for under half, and the others remain unexplained. V and J calls and clone size come straight from that table; D and trimming were deduced from the DNA. This sample comprises fewer than 70,000 clones, 79% of them detected only once. The top ten clones comprise approximately 3% of the sample.

From V the trimming removes 7 bases and from J it removes 5 bases, while the gene matches leave 6 bases of the junction unaccounted for. From the cysteine up to the phenylalanine, the CDR3 has a length of 13 residues. The DNA shown is the 39-base CDR3, in frame from base 1. Reading the germline V gene (reference sequence) gives CDR1 SEHNR and CDR2 FQNEAQ. Material for sequencing was peripheral blood. The source of this sequence is a man aged 60-69 years with acute or convalescent COVID-19. Recombination connected TRBV7-9 to TRBJ2-7, with TRBD1 identical over 9 junction bases. The bases read TGTGCCAGCATCCTAACAGGGGGCAACGAGCAGTACTTC. The encoded protein is CASILTGGNEQYF.